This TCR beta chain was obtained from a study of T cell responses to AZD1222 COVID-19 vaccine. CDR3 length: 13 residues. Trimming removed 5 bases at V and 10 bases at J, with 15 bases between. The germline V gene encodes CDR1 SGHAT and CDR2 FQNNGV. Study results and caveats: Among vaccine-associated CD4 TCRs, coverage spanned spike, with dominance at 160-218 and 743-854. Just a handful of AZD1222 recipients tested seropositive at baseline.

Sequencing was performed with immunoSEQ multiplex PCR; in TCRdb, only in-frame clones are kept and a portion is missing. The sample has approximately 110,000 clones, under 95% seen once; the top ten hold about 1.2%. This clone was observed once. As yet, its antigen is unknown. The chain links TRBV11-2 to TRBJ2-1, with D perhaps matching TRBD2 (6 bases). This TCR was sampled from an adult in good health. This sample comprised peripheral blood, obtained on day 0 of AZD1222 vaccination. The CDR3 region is CASSQRAGYEQFF. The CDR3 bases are TGTGCCAGCAGCCAGCGGGCGGGTTACGAGCAGTTCTTC. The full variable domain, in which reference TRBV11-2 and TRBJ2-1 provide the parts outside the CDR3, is EAGVAQSPRYKIIEKRQSVAFWCNPISGHATLYWYQQILGQGPKLLIQFQNNGVVDDSQLPKDRFSAERLKGVDSTLKIQPAKLEDSAVYLCASSQRAGYEQFFGPGTRLTVL.